This paragraph reports one TCR beta chain. Its antigen is undetermined. Clones were sequenced by immunoSEQ multiplex PCR, and TCRdb holds only the in-frame ones, with some missing. This repertoire shows about 77,000 clones, roughly 84% found once; its top ten account for roughly 5.8%. The sample is drawn from a study of OX40 agonist ivuxolimab in advanced cancers. Study information: Partial responses were observed in three patients, of whom one had hepatocellular carcinoma and two had cutaneous melanoma.

The CDR3 loop spans 12 amino acids. The V gene lost 5 bases and the J gene lost 5 bases, with 7 bases spanning the gap. In germline, CDR1 is SGHAT, CDR2 FQNNGV. Study-wide results and limits: Both CD4+ and CD8+ T cell populations in blood had undergone clonal expansion by week 6 at 0.1 to 3.0 mg/kg. Some patients without response likewise showed low normalized clonal expansion.

The V and J genes are TRBV11-2 and TRBJ2-1; D is uncertain. The TCR sequence derives from an adult with an advanced solid tumor such as melanoma, head and neck, liver or kidney cancer. The specimen was CD4+ or CD8+ T cells sorted from blood, collected in a trial of the OX40 agonist ivuxolimab. CDR3 DNA: TGTGCCAGCAGCCCCCCCAACAATGAGCAGTTCTTC. Translated, it gives CASSPPNNEQFF.